This T cell receptor (beta chain) came from a study of T cell responses to AZD1222 COVID-19 vaccine. Germline CDR1 SGHRS, CDR2 YFSETQ. With 3 bases removed from V and 5 bases from J, the gap between germline ends came to 14 bases. The CDR3 length is 14 residues. Method: immunoSEQ multiplex PCR; TCRdb's copy keeps in-frame clones and lacks some. The sample contains about 130,000 clones, about 86% of which appear only once. Whole-study findings and limits: Spike-wide vaccine-associated CD4 TCRs dominated at 160-218 and 743-854. Close to half of spike-specific TCRs reportedly recognize unmutated variant regions. Increased Spike-specific TCR breadth and depth were observed after two AZD1222 doses.

As regards this clone: Its specificity is not known.

This chain uses TRBV5-1 with TRBJ2-5; the D is unclear. The sequenced sample was peripheral blood, obtained on day 0 of AZD1222 vaccination. The clonotype originates from an adult in good health. CDR3 sequence: CASSSGSEGETQYF. CDR3 nucleotide sequence: TGCGCCAGCAGCTCTGGCAGTGAAGGGGAGACCCAGTACTTC.